This T cell receptor beta chain emerged from a study of chemoradiotherapy in HPV16-positive cancers. For the study at large: Candidate HPV-specific clones and shared TCR motifs came from two HPV16-positive patients. Study outcomes and limitations: Candidate HPV-specific clones and E7-related TCR motifs grew in tumor during treatment.

CDR3 length: 17 amino acids. The V gene's germline CDR1 is MGHRA and CDR2 YSYEKL. V dropped 0 bases and J dropped 4; count of bases not matched to a gene: 8. As for this clone: Its antigen remains unidentified.

Sequencing used immunoSEQ multiplex PCR; TCRdb keeps in-frame clones, though not all of them. The table lists tens of thousands of clones, less than 90% of them singletons, with roughly 4.7% in the top ten. This material consisted of blood, taken from a patient who underwent chemoradiotherapy. The chain carries TRBV4-1 and TRBJ2-2; the match to TRBD2 covers 7 bases. This receptor was identified in a human donor with HPV-associated anogenital cancer. The CDR3 DNA is TGCGCCAGCAGCCAAGAAGCTTTACCGGGGGGCACCGGGGAGCTGTTTTTT. Its protein is CASSQEALPGGTGELFF.